This TCR beta chain was sequenced during a study of CD8 T cell repertoires and HIV-1 epitope variants. Across the study: Twenty-five autologous and known Gag and Nef epitope variant peptides each stimulated T cells separately. Controls were a CMV, EBV and flu peptide pool, Ebola AY9 negative control, and no-peptide well. An uncultured baseline aliquot held 1M T cells.

Germline V gives CDR1 MGHRA, CDR2 YSYEKL. The CDR3 runs 15 residues. Trimming took 4 bases from V and 1 from J, leaving 11 bases between them. In this sample, this clone turned up a few times. Antigen: not known. Generated by immunoSEQ multiplex PCR, the TCRdb table keeps only in-frame clones and is missing some. The profile shows about 5,000 clones, about 65% of them singletons. Sample: cultured CD8+ T cells derived from PBMCs. The receptor comes from a male donor with HIV. The chain uses TRBV4-1 and TRBJ2-1; perhaps TRBD1 as D (6 bases). CDR3 loop: CASSRSQGSYNEQFF. The DNA for the CDR3 is TGCGCCAGCAGCCGCTCTCAGGGGTCCTACAATGAGCAGTTCTTC.